The rows below give T cell receptor beta chains drawn from one sample of a study of blood T cells in healthy people across ages. One entry per CDR3 protein, called by TCRdb with MiXCR from the 5' RACE reads. The sample lists about 1 million distinct CDR3 sequences; 45% were seen once. The specimen was blood. These TCRs come from a woman aged 60-75 years in good health. The CDR3 runs from the conserved cysteine through the conserved F or W. D genes are given only for firm matches. Clone size is not always given. Where it is, it says once, few, many or a class for expanded clones.

. 15 TRBJ2-7 TRBV28 . TGTGCCAGTCTTGGAGGTAGCGGTCTTTCCTACGAGCAGTACTTC CASLGGSGLSYEQYF
TRBD2 16 TRBJ2-5 TRBV11-2 . TGTGCCAGCAGCTCCCCGACTAGCGGGAGTCAAGAGGCCCAGTACTTC CASSSPTSGSQEAQYF
. 15 TRBJ2-3 TRBV14 . TGTGCCAGCAGCCAAGGAGGAGCTAGGGCAGATACGCAGTATTTT CASSQGGARADTQYF
TRBD2 15 TRBJ2-7 TRBV27 few TGTGCCAGCAGGCGAAGAGGCGGGAGCTCCTACGAGCAGTACTTC CASRRRGGSSYEQYF
. 15 TRBJ2-7 TRBV5-1 . TGCGCCAGCAGCTTGAGCCTCACCACCTCCTACGAGCAGTACTTC CASSLSLTTSYEQYF
TRBD1 17 TRBJ2-2 TRBV15 . TGTGCCACCAGCAGACAAACAGGGGGCGCAGGGTCCGGGGAGCTGTTTTTT CATSRQTGGAGSGELFF
. 13 TRBJ2-5 TRBV11-2 . TGTGCCAGCAGCCTAGGGTGGCGGGAGACCCAGTACTTC CASSLGWRETQYF
. 11 TRBJ1-1 TRBV27 many TGTGCCAGCGGGATGGGATTTGAAGCTTTCTTT CASGMGFEAFF
TRBD2 14 TRBJ2-1 TRBV28 . TGTGCCAGCAGCACTAGCGGGAGAAGGTATGAGCAGTTCTTC CASSTSGRRYEQFF
TRBD1 16 TRBJ1-2 TRBV29-1 few TGCAGCGTGTTGCGCCCCGGGACAGGGGGGCGTGGCGGCTACACCTTC CSVLRPGTGGRGGYTF
. 14 TRBJ2-4 TRBV2 . TGTGCCAGCAGGGAGACCCCTGGACAAAACATTCAGTACTTC CASRETPGQNIQYF
TRBD1 16 TRBJ2-3 TRBV10-3 . TGTGCCATCAGTGATTCGGACAGGGGATACGCAGATACGCAGTATTTT CAISDSDRGYADTQYF
. 16 TRBJ2-1 TRBV29-1 few TGCAGCGTTTACGACCCCCTAAACATTCGTGCGAATGAGCAGTTCTTC CSVYDPLNIRANEQFF